Presented here are 21 T cell receptor beta chains from one specimen sequenced in a study of shared clonotypes between healthy human individuals. Sequencing was performed with immunoSEQ multiplex PCR; in TCRdb, only in-frame clones are kept and a portion is missing. The table includes 2 million to 2.5 million clones, more than 85% detected once. Sequencing input: naive CD4+ T cells from PBMCs. Documented subset: CD45RA+ positively selected. Every receptor here comes from a man aged 18 to 35 in good health. Some clones in this sample may be carry-over from other donors' samples.

The chain recombines TRBV7-2 with TRBJ2-4; 8 nucleotides agree with TRBD1. The CDR3 is 15 residues long. In germline, CDR1 is SGHTA, CDR2 FQGNSA. Trimming at V came to 1 base and at J to 1 base, leaving 0 bases not matched to a gene. The CDR3 sequence: CASSLGDRAKNIQYF. CDR3 sequence (DNA): TGTGCCAGCAGCTTAGGGGACAGGGCCAAAAACATTCAGTACTTC.

The count of this clone is one. The chain couples TRBV2 to TRBJ1-4; D is undetermined. This CDR3 has 13 amino acids. Trimming removed 10 bases at V and 3 bases at J, with 12 bases between. From germline, CDR1 is SNHLY and CDR2 FYNNEI. The CDR3 loop reads CATRSSPNEKLFF. CDR3 DNA sequence: TGTGCCACCCGTAGTTCTCCTAATGAAAAACTGTTTTTT.

The chain's CDR3 is CASSVAGGPSETQYF. The CDR3 DNA reads TGTGCCAGCAGCGTAGCGGGAGGGCCGTCGGAGACCCAGTACTTC. This chain joins TRBV9 and TRBJ2-5, with TRBD2 matching 8 bases. Germline V gene data show CDR1 as SGDLS and CDR2 as YYNGEE. The CDR3 contains 15 residues. With 0 bases clipped from V and 5 bases from J, the junction kept 6 bases outside the gene matches.

CDR3 DNA: TGCGCCAGCAGCTATAGGGGTGTCGGCTACACCTTC. Its translation is CASSYRGVGYTF. V gene TRBV5-1 combines with J gene TRBJ1-2; a weak D match, TRBD1 (5 bases). This CDR3 has 12 residues. The germline gives CDR1 SGHRS, CDR2 YFSETQ. Trimming left V 3 bases short and J 8 bases short, with 11 bases between. The variable domain in full, completed from reference TRBV5-1 and TRBJ1-2, reads KAGVTQTPRYLIKTRGQQVTLSCSPISGHRSVSWYQQTPGQGLQFLFEYFSETQRNKGNFPGRFSGRQFSNSRSEMNVSTLELGDSALYLCASSYRGVGYTFGSGTRLTVV.

The gene calls are TRBV6-5 and TRBJ2-1; weak D call: TRBD1 (7 bases). This CDR3 is 15 amino acids long. V lost 2 bases to trimming and J lost 8 bases, with 16 bases between them. Per the germline V gene, CDR1 is MNHEY and CDR2 is SVGAGI. The DNA for the CDR3 is TGTGCCAGCAGTTACCGAGGCAGGGGGGTCGATGAGCAGTTCTTC. This translates into CASSYRGRGVDEQFF.

V and J are TRBV27 and TRBJ1-4; possible D gene TRBD1, 6 bases. Germline CDR1 is MNHEY and CDR2 is SMNVEV (reference sequence). This CDR3 has 16 residues. With 5 bases removed from V and 3 bases from J, the gap between germline ends came to 16 bases. CDR3 coding DNA: TGTGCCAGCAGTGCGGGCCGGGGGGCTCCTAATGAAAAACTGTTTTTT. It encodes CASSAGRGAPNEKLFF.

CDR3 residues: CASSDLAGGSNQPQHF. In nucleotides, the CDR3 is TGTGCCAGCAGTGACTTGGCGGGGGGGAGCAATCAGCCCCAGCATTTT. This sequence joins TRBV25-1 and TRBJ1-5; tentatively, D is TRBD1 (5 bases). Germline V gene sequence: CDR1 MGHDK, CDR2 SYGVNS. The CDR3 extends over 16 amino acids. V was cut by 3 bases and J by 1 base, with 13 bases left in between.

The genes are TRBV12-5 and TRBJ2-2; the match to TRBD1 covers 7 bases. This CDR3 spans 13 amino acids. Looked up from germline, CDR1 is LGHNT and CDR2 is FRNRAP. V lost 6 bases to trimming and J lost 6 bases; unmatched junction nucleotides: 4. DNA of the CDR3: TGTGCTAGTGGCAGGGACAGACCCGGGGAGCTGTTTTTT. This codes for CASGRDRPGELFF.

This clone came up a few times. CDR3 DNA: TGCAGCGCCATGGGCCGACAGGGTTGGGAAAAACTGTTTTTT. It codes for CSAMGRQGWEKLFF. The chain has TRBV29-1 and TRBJ1-4, with 7 positions matching TRBD1. The CDR3 extends over 14 amino acids. V was pared by 7 bases and J by 8 bases, with 13 bases of the junction left unmatched. Germline CDR1 is SQVTM and CDR2 is ANQGSEA.

This clone was detected only a few times. Other DNA sequences from this sample encode an identical CDR3 as well. V and J are TRBV5-1 and TRBJ2-7; D possibly corresponds to TRBD1 (5 bases). This CDR3 has 12 amino acids. The germline V and J ends were trimmed by 3 bases and 3 bases, with 7 bases remaining between them. Germline CDR1 and CDR2: SGHRS and YFSETQ. CDR3 sequence: CASSSDSYEQYF. CDR3 DNA sequence: TGCGCCAGCAGCTCCGACAGCTACGAGCAGTACTTC.

This clone has a single count. The rearrangement uses TRBV11-2 and TRBJ1-3, with 7 nucleotides matching TRBD1. Germline V gene data show CDR1 as SGHAT and CDR2 as FQNNGV. Germline trimming cut 7 bases from V and 4 bases from J; bases unmatched to any gene: 7. CDR3 length equals 14 residues. This CDR3 is CASTDRAPGNTIYF. In nucleotides, the CDR3 is TGTGCCAGCACCGACAGGGCACCAGGAAACACCATATATTTT.

The sample holds a few counts of this clone. The chain couples TRBV30 to TRBJ1-5; D is ambiguous. Trimming cost V 3 bases and J 9 bases, with 12 bases left between them. The CDR3 length is 12 residues. CDR1 is GTSNPN and CDR2 is SVGIG in the germline V gene (reference sequence). CDR3 nucleotides: TGTGCCTGGAGCGTGGTCGGACTGCCCCAGCATTTT. Encoded protein: CAWSVVGLPQHF.

In the case of this clone: The same CDR3 is also encoded by other DNA sequences in this sample. This sequence joins TRBV5-1 and TRBJ2-7; D ambiguous. Per germline, CDR1 SGHRS and CDR2 YFSETQ. The CDR3 consists of 11 residues. V was shortened by 3 bases and J by 6 bases, with 7 bases between the two germline ends. This CDR3 reads CASSSGPEQYF. The CDR3 DNA reads TGCGCCAGCAGCTCTGGTCCCGAGCAGTACTTC.

This chain connects TRBV6-1 to TRBJ2-7; D possibly corresponds to TRBD1 (5 bases). The CDR3 runs 15 residues. CDR1 and CDR2 from the germline V gene are MNHNS and SASEGT. The ends were cut back, 0 bases at V and 2 bases at J, with 11 bases in the middle. The CDR3 loop reads CASSEAGAGTYEQYF. The CDR3 nucleotides are TGTGCCAGCAGTGAAGCAGGGGCAGGGACCTACGAGCAGTACTTC.

V gene TRBV5-1 combines with J gene TRBJ2-3; 8 bases map to TRBD2. Trimming removed 0 bases from V and 4 bases from J; junction bases left unmatched: 4. Germline lookup yields CDR1 SGHRS and CDR2 YFSETQ. This CDR3 comprises 15 residues. Written as DNA, the CDR3 is TGCGCCAGCAGCTTGGCGGGAGGGCCCCCAGATACGCAGTATTTT. Translation: CASSLAGGPPDTQYF.

With regard to this clone: Within the sample, other DNA sequences also encode this same CDR3. The chain recombines TRBV2 with TRBJ1-4; 8 bases align to TRBD1. Germline CDR1 reads SNHLY; CDR2 reads FYNNEI. V lost 6 bases and J lost 0; bases outside the gene matches: 3. The CDR3 runs to 15 residues. CDR3 in DNA: TGTGCCAGCAGCGGACAGGGTGCAACTAATGAAAAACTGTTTTTT. Residues: CASSGQGATNEKLFF.

The J gene is TRBJ2-5, the V gene TRBV28; 7 bases are shared with TRBD1. V was clipped by 5 bases and J by 7 bases; unmatched bases: 4. The V gene's germline CDR1 is MDHEN and CDR2 SYDVKM. This CDR3 is built from 12 residues. Here the CDR3 reads CASSTGAGTQYF. In DNA form, the CDR3 reads TGTGCCAGCAGTACAGGGGCGGGGACCCAGTACTTC.

The rearrangement uses TRBV6-5 and TRBJ2-1, with unresolved D. The CDR3 is 13 residues long. The V end was cut by 8 bases, the J end by 8 bases, with 16 bases between. The V gene's germline CDR1 is MNHEY and CDR2 SVGAGI. The CDR3 sequence: CASSRLVGDEQFF. For the CDR3, the DNA is TGTGCCAGCTCTAGGCTAGTCGGAGATGAGCAGTTCTTC.

The chain employs TRBV2 and TRBJ2-5; D may correspond to TRBD1 or TRBD2 (5 bases each). Per germline, CDR1 SNHLY and CDR2 FYNNEI. The V end was cut by 2 bases, the J end by 5 bases, with 15 bases between. The length of the CDR3 is 15 residues. This CDR3 is CASSETGAKGETQYF. In nucleotides, the CDR3 is TGTGCCAGCAGTGAAACCGGGGCTAAGGGGGAGACCCAGTACTTC.

Worth noting for this clone: The identical CDR3 is also encoded by other nucleotide sequences in the sample. This chain connects TRBV7-2 to TRBJ2-3; D call uncertain. Trimming took off 1 base at V and 6 bases at J, with 8 bases between the two ends. The CDR3 runs to 13 residues. Germline lookup yields CDR1 SGHTA and CDR2 FQGNSA. For the CDR3, the DNA is TGTGCCAGCAGCTTAGTTGCACCGGATACGCAGTATTTT. This sequence encodes CASSLVAPDTQYF.

This chain links TRBV6-6 with TRBJ2-7, with TRBD2 identical over 11 bases. J lost 3 bases, V lost 2 bases, and 3 bases had no gene match. Germline V gives CDR1 MNHNY, CDR2 SVGAGI (reference sequence). This CDR3 is 15 amino acids long. CDR3 residues: CASSYITSGSYEQYF. CDR3 coding DNA: TGTGCCAGCAGTTACATCACTAGCGGGAGCTACGAGCAGTACTTC.